Listed here is a single T cell receptor (beta chain). This sample is part of a study of OX40 agonist ivuxolimab in advanced cancers. The data were produced by immunoSEQ multiplex PCR, yet TCRdb's version contains in-frame clones alone and is incomplete. The profile covers some 48,000 clones, with 80% to 95% appearing a single time and 6.7% taken by the ten largest. The CDR3 contains 13 residues. Germline CDR1 MNHEY, CDR2 SMNVEV (reference sequence). Between the trimmed V and J ends, which lost 4 bases and 2 bases, there was a span of 8 bases. The chain carries TRBV27 and TRBJ2-5; D is unresolved. Sequences were derived from CD4+ or CD8+ T cells sorted from blood, sampled in a trial of the OX40 agonist ivuxolimab. This TCR derives from an adult with an advanced solid tumor such as melanoma, head and neck, liver or kidney cancer. The CDR3 DNA is TGTGCCAGCAGTTCAGTCAGGCAAGAGACCCAGTACTTC. Its protein is CASSSVRQETQYF.